The 12 T cell receptor beta chains in this list originate from one sample, sequenced in a study of cytomegalovirus exposure and HLA in healthy donors. The repertoire was sequenced with immunoSEQ multiplex PCR; TCRdb's copy has only in-frame clones and lacks some. This table holds 100,000 to 150,000 clones, approximately 94% found once. Sequencing input: PBMCs. The receptors derive from a man between 18 and 29 years old in good health and CMV-seronegative.

The chain uses TRBV6-5 and TRBJ2-4; 7 bases are a match to TRBD1. The germline V gene has CDR1 MNHEY and CDR2 SVGAGI. This CDR3 is 14 amino acids long. After removal of 5 bases from V and 7 bases from J, the junction contained 8 bases not matched to a gene. CDR3 region: CASSTGTDGNIQYF. Here the CDR3 DNA reads TGTGCCAGCAGTACCGGGACAGATGGGAACATTCAGTACTTC.

The chain carries TRBV11-3 and TRBJ2-3, with 11 nucleotides matching TRBD1. This CDR3 has 14 amino acids. The V segment lost 1 base and the J segment 6 bases; nucleotides outside the gene matches: 0. Germline V CDR1 and CDR2: SGHNT, YENEEA. Here the CDR3 reads CASSLGDRGDTQYF. The CDR3 bases are TGTGCCAGCAGCTTAGGGGACAGGGGGGATACGCAGTATTTT. Filled out from reference TRBV11-3 and TRBJ2-3, the complete variable domain reads EAGVVQSPRYKIIEKKQPVAFWCNPISGHNTLYWYLQNLGQGPELLIRYENEEAVDDSQLPKDRFSAERLKGVDSTLKIQPAELGDSAVYLCASSLGDRGDTQYFGPGTRLTVL.

This clone was observed once. The CDR3 nucleotides read TGTGCCACCAGCAGAGTGCGTCTAGAGGTCGCCTACAATGAGCAGTTCTTC. Its protein product is CATSRVRLEVAYNEQFF. The chain combines TRBV15 with TRBJ2-1; no clear D gene. Germline loops: CDR1 LNHNV, CDR2 YYDKDF (reference sequence). The CDR3 has 17 amino acids. The V and J ends lost 1 base and 2 bases respectively, with 15 bases between them.

The chain employs TRBV18 and TRBJ1-4, with 9 bases aligning to TRBD1. The CDR3 runs 15 residues. V shed 6 bases and J 7 bases; nucleotides not matched to a gene: 9. Germline V CDR1 and CDR2: KGHSH, LQKENI. DNA for the CDR3: TGTGCCAGCTCGCTCAGGACAGGGGAATTTGAAAAACTGTTTTTT. It yields the protein CASSLRTGEFEKLFF.

Comments on this clone: Within the sample, other DNA sequences also encode this same CDR3. The chain joins TRBV9 to TRBJ2-1; 9 positions agree with TRBD2. Germline V CDR1 and CDR2: SGDLS, YYNGEE. This CDR3 has 15 amino acids. With 0 bases clipped from V and 3 bases from J, the junction kept 1 base outside the gene matches. In DNA form, the CDR3 reads TGTGCCAGCAGCGTAGCAGCGGGAGGCTACAATGAGCAGTTCTTC. Protein product: CASSVAAGGYNEQFF.

V gene TRBV6-5 combines with J gene TRBJ2-3; tentatively, D is TRBD2 (5 bases). The CDR3 runs 13 residues. CDR1 is MNHEY, CDR2 SVGAGI, per germline. V lost 2 bases to trimming and J lost 5 bases, with 8 bases between them. CDR3 residues: CASSYVAGDTQYF. In nucleotides, the CDR3 is TGTGCCAGCAGTTACGTGGCGGGAGATACGCAGTATTTT.

V gene TRBV10-3 combines with J gene TRBJ2-6; no firm D call. In germline, CDR1 is ENHRY, CDR2 SYGVKD. The length of the CDR3 is 15 residues. V was trimmed by 6 bases and J by 0 bases, leaving 9 bases between them. The CDR3 DNA is TGTGCCATCAGGGCCTTCCTCTCTGGGGCCAACGTCCTGACTTTC. Translation: CAIRAFLSGANVLTF.

The chain recombines TRBV29-1 with TRBJ1-3; 8 bases line up with TRBD1. This CDR3 has 13 amino acids. Germline trimming cut 6 bases from V and 4 bases from J; bases unmatched to any gene: 5. Germline loops: CDR1 SQVTM, CDR2 ANQGSEA. The CDR3 here is CSVGGQDGNTIYF. CDR3 DNA sequence: TGCAGCGTGGGGGGACAGGACGGAAACACCATATATTTT.

The gene calls are TRBV7-6 and TRBJ1-5; possibly TRBD1 for D (5 bases). V was shortened by 5 bases and J by 3 bases, with 11 bases between the two germline ends. This CDR3 has 14 residues. CDR1 and CDR2 from the germline V gene are SGHVS and FNYEAQ. The CDR3 DNA is TGTGCCAGCAGCCCGACAGCGTCCAATCAGCCCCAGCATTTT. Its protein product is CASSPTASNQPQHF.

J is TRBJ1-5 and V is TRBV6-6, with D possibly TRBD1 on 5 matching bases. Germline V CDR1 and CDR2: MNHNY, SVGAGI (reference sequence). The CDR3 spans 13 residues. Trimming removed 2 bases at V and 7 bases at J, with 9 bases between. CDR3 nucleotides: TGTGCCAGCAGTTACCCAGGGAACCAGCCCCAGCATTTT. Translating gives CASSYPGNQPQHF.

The chain carries TRBV2 and TRBJ2-5, with D hard to call. Germline values: CDR1 SNHLY, CDR2 FYNNEI. V lost 7 bases and J 3 bases, leaving 6 bases between the germline ends. The CDR3 runs to 11 residues. DNA for the CDR3: TGTGCCAGCATGGCAGAAGAGACCCAGTACTTC. Protein product: CASMAEETQYF.

The table lists this clone with a count of one. This chain links TRBV18 with TRBJ2-7; TRBD2 matches 14 bases. In germline, CDR1 is KGHSH, CDR2 LQKENI. V was pared by 5 bases and J by 3 bases, with 12 bases of the junction left unmatched. This CDR3 spans 18 amino acids. The CDR3 sequence is CASSLNIVGTSGSYEQYF. DNA of the CDR3: TGTGCCAGCTCATTAAACATTGTGGGGACTAGCGGGAGCTACGAGCAGTACTTC.